This T cell receptor (beta chain) was identified during a study of neoadjuvant anti-PD-1 for oral cavity cancer. Sequenced by immunoSEQ multiplex PCR; TCRdb stores in-frame clones only, minus some. Of about 6,600 clones in the sample, around 82% were seen once. No culture or expansion preceded analysis of these blood cells. The CDR3 loop spans 11 amino acids. The germline V and J ends were trimmed by 2 bases and 12 bases, with 10 bases remaining between them. Germline loops: CDR1 MNHEY, CDR2 SVGAGI. The sequencing used PBMCs, collected before nivolumab (anti-PD-1) treatment. The receptor comes from a person aged 35-79 years with oral cavity squamous cell carcinoma. J is TRBJ1-1 and V is TRBV6-5; D gene unclear. The CDR3 DNA follows: TGTGCCAGCAGTTACGGGGTTTTAACTTTCTTT. Residues: CASSYGVLTFF.